The clone carrying this T cell receptor beta chain was counted only a few times. The antigen is undetermined. Patients chosen for sequencing had shown CD8+CD57+ cell expansion by flow cytometry. Severe acquired aplastic anemia affected all patients. Patients had received no therapy at the time of blood sampling. The entry originates in a study of CD8+CD57+ T cells in acquired aplastic anemia. Study at large: CD4+ and CD8+ cells, once sorted, gave DNA averaging around 3.4 ug.

Germline CDR1 is ENHRY and CDR2 is SYGVKD. The CDR3 consists of 13 residues. The V end lost 2 bases, the J end lost 15 bases, and 14 bases lay between the germline ends. CDR3 and TCR beta VDJ profiling relied on a genomic DNA template. TCRdb recomputed calls from the reads with MiXCR, one row per CDR3 protein. Of about 200,000 distinct CDR3 sequences in the sample, more than 55% are singletons; the top ten hold around 50%. Study observations and caveats: Patients and controls turned out to have twenty-nine CD8+ CDR3 sequences in common.

This chain uses TRBV10-3 with TRBJ1-6, with no clear D. The sequence was obtained from a human donor with aplastic anemia. The material sequenced was sorted CD4+, CD8+, or CD8+CD57+ T cells (not recorded which) from PBMCs. DNA of the CDR3: TGTGCCATCAGTGAGACAACAGCCTCCCTCCTCCACTTT. Its protein product is CAISETTASLLHF.